This T cell receptor beta chain was identified in a study of cytomegalovirus exposure and HLA in healthy donors. A multiplex PCR was run with 60 Vbeta primers and 13 Jbeta primers. Sequencing was performed with immunoSEQ multiplex PCR; in TCRdb, only in-frame clones are kept and a portion is missing. The table lists about 170,000 clones, about three quarters of them singletons, with about 0.93% in the top ten. The CDR3 totals 15 residues. Germline loops: CDR1 SSHAT, CDR2 FNYEAQ (reference sequence). As for this clone: The junction departs from germline at one end; a sequencing error may be responsible.

The TCR sequence derives from a woman between 45 and 60 years old in good health and CMV-seropositive. Material: PBMCs. This chain uses TRBV7-7 with TRBJ2-2; 7 nucleotides line up with TRBD2. CDR3 sequence reads: CASSLGTTKTGELFF. As DNA, the CDR3 is TGTGCTAGCAGCTTAGGGACTACCAAGACCGGGGAGCTGTTTTTT.